Shown below are 32 T cell receptor beta chains from a single sample sequenced in a study of blood T cell repertoires in COVID-19. Generated by immunoSEQ multiplex PCR, the TCRdb table keeps only in-frame clones and is missing some. Of 120,000 to 150,000 clones in the sample, 75% to 85% are singletons; the top ten hold 4.2%. The specimen was peripheral blood. These receptors came from a man between 60 and 70 years old with acute or convalescent COVID-19.

The rearrangement joins TRBV10-3 to TRBJ1-2; 9 nucleotides align to TRBD1. The CDR3 extends over 21 amino acids. Germline V CDR1 and CDR2: ENHRY, SYGVKD. The V segment lost 4 bases and the J segment 7 bases; nucleotides outside the gene matches: 28. CDR3: CAISGLQGAFGPGEGAFGYTF. CDR3 DNA sequence: TGTGCCATCAGTGGTCTACAGGGGGCGTTTGGCCCCGGGGAGGGGGCGTTTGGCTACACCTTC.

This chain links TRBV6-4 with TRBJ1-2, with 12 bases aligning to TRBD1. Per germline, CDR1 MRHNA and CDR2 SNTAGT. The CDR3 sequence is 15 residues long. Trimming took 6 bases from V and 4 from J; bases not matched to a gene: 6. DNA for the CDR3: TGTGCCAGCAGGACCGGGACAGGGGGCGGCTATGGCTACACCTTC. This codes for CASRTGTGGGYGYTF.

V is TRBV2 and J is TRBJ2-3; TRBD1 might be the D (5 bases). The V gene lost 1 base and the J gene lost 7 bases, with 6 bases spanning the gap. The CDR3 contains 12 residues. Looked up from germline, CDR1 is SNHLY and CDR2 is FYNNEI. Written as DNA, the CDR3 is TGTGCCAGCAGTGAAGAGGGGCATACGCAGTATTTT. Translating gives CASSEEGHTQYF.

This clone was observed a few times. This chain joins TRBV6-5 and TRBJ2-7, with D tentatively TRBD1 (6 bases). V gave up 6 bases and J gave up 5 bases, with 20 bases separating them. This CDR3 comprises 15 residues. Germline V gives CDR1 MNHEY, CDR2 SVGAGI. The CDR3, as DNA: TGTGCCAGCAGCACAGGGTCCAGCCTTGGGGACGAGCAGTACTTC. Amino acids: CASSTGSSLGDEQYF.

The V call is TRBV29-1, the J call TRBJ2-3; D is undetermined. This CDR3 region has 13 residues. Per the germline V gene, CDR1 is SQVTM and CDR2 is ANQGSEA. V lost 3 bases and J 5 bases, leaving 12 bases between the germline ends. The CDR3 nucleotides are TGCAGCGTTGACGAGCAGGCCGGAGATACGCAGTATTTT. It yields the protein CSVDEQAGDTQYF.

The J gene is TRBJ2-5, the V gene TRBV19, with 11 bases aligning to TRBD2. The CDR3 is 15 residues long. Trimming cost V 6 bases and J 5 bases; bases outside gene matches: 8. Per the germline V gene, CDR1 is LNHDA and CDR2 is SQIVND (reference sequence). The CDR3 bases are TGTGCCAGTAGAACTAGCGGGAGTACGGGGGAGACCCAGTACTTC. Protein: CASRTSGSTGETQYF.

The genes are TRBV5-4 and TRBJ2-1; 13 positions match TRBD2. In germline, CDR1 is SGHNT, CDR2 YYREEE (reference sequence). CDR3 length: 16 residues. J gave up 6 bases and V 4 bases, and 7 bases lay outside the gene matches. CDR3 nucleotides: TGTGCCAGCAGCGGGGGACTAGCGGGGAGGAGCAATGAGCAGTTCTTC. This sequence encodes CASSGGLAGRSNEQFF.

This chain connects TRBV6-5 to TRBJ1-5; D is ambiguous. Germline V gene lookup returns CDR1 MNHEY and CDR2 SVGAGI. V was pared by 4 bases and J by 6 bases, with 4 bases between. The CDR3 has 11 residues. DNA of the CDR3: TGTGCCAGCAGTTCTACTCAGCCCCAGCATTTT. It translates to CASSSTQPQHF.

V gene TRBV12-3 or TRBV12-4 combines with J gene TRBJ2-5; no reliable D call. The CDR3 is made up of 13 amino acids. The V end lost 7 bases, the J end lost 5 bases, and 14 bases lay between the germline ends. In DNA form, the CDR3 reads TGTGCCAGCAAAAGTCCGGGTACCGAGACCCAGTACTTC. Translation gives CASKSPGTETQYF.

The J gene is TRBJ1-3, the V gene TRBV7-2, with a possible D match to TRBD1 (6 bases). From germline, CDR1 is SGHTA and CDR2 FQGNSA. The CDR3 is 16 amino acids. Trimming pared 5 bases from V and 4 bases from J, leaving 18 bases between. CDR3 bases: TGTGCCAGCAGCCCGTCCCCCCGGACAGCCGGAAACACCATATATTTT. Its protein is CASSPSPRTAGNTIYF.

The chain couples TRBV5-4 to TRBJ2-1; 11 bases align to TRBD2. CDR3 length: 15 residues. J was trimmed by 7 bases and V by 4 bases; bases with no gene match: 7. The germline V gene has CDR1 SGHNT and CDR2 YYREEE (reference sequence). CDR3 region: CASSLTSGSINEQFF. The CDR3 nucleotides are TGTGCCAGCAGCCTCACTAGCGGGAGTATTAATGAGCAGTTCTTC.

The rearrangement links TRBV5-1 to TRBJ2-7, with 14 positions matching TRBD2. This CDR3 is built from 15 residues. In germline, CDR1 is SGHRS, CDR2 YFSETQ. V was pared by 5 bases and J by 3 bases, with 4 bases of the junction left unmatched. The CDR3 DNA reads as TGCGCCAGCAGACCCGGGACTAGCGGGAGCTACGAGCAGTACTTC. Translated, it gives CASRPGTSGSYEQYF.

The CDR3 here is CASSEQGNTEAFF. The CDR3 DNA sequence: TGCGCCAGCAGTGAGCAGGGTAACACTGAAGCTTTCTTT. The chain combines TRBV10-2 with TRBJ1-1; tentatively, D is TRBD1 (5 bases). The CDR3 extends over 13 amino acids. V shed 2 bases and J shed 2 bases, with 6 bases lying between them. The germline gives CDR1 WSHSY, CDR2 SAAADI.

The rearrangement links TRBV4-2 to TRBJ2-5; 11 bases are shared with TRBD2. This CDR3 has 18 residues. Losses at the gene ends were 3 bases for V and 4 bases for J; bases not matched to a gene: 13. Germline V CDR1 and CDR2: LGHNA, YNFKEQ. Here the CDR3 DNA reads TGTGCCAGCAGCCAGGGTGGGGGGCTAGCGGGAGGTTTAGAGACCCAGTACTTC. Translation gives CASSQGGGLAGGLETQYF.

This clone has just a few counts. The rearrangement links TRBV27 to TRBJ1-1; 9 positions agree with TRBD1. The ends lost 6 bases at V and 1 base at J; junction bases unmatched: 6. The CDR3 is made up of 15 amino acids. Germline V gene lookup returns CDR1 MNHEY and CDR2 SMNVEV (reference sequence). Written as DNA, the CDR3 is TGTGCCAGCAGCCGGGACAGGGAAAAGAACACTGAAGCTTTCTTT. It yields the protein CASSRDREKNTEAFF.

The chain links TRBV10-3 to TRBJ2-7, with TRBD1 identical over 7 bases. Germline CDR1 is ENHRY and CDR2 is SYGVKD. Trimming cost V 6 bases and J 0 bases; bases outside gene matches: 2. The CDR3 covers 13 residues. As DNA, the CDR3 is TGTGCCATCAGAGGGGACAGCTCCTACGAGCAGTACTTC. Protein: CAIRGDSSYEQYF.

The rearrangement links TRBV19 to TRBJ2-3, with 13 bases fitting TRBD2. Germline values: CDR1 LNHDA, CDR2 SQIVND (reference sequence). The CDR3 covers 16 residues. With V trimmed by 7 bases and J by 6 bases, 10 bases remained unmatched. Written as DNA, the CDR3 is TGTGCCAGTACCGGGACTAGCGGGACAGTCTCGGATACGCAGTATTTT. It encodes CASTGTSGTVSDTQYF. Drawing the rest from reference TRBV19 and TRBJ2-3, the complete variable domain is DGGITQSPKYLFRKEGQNVTLSCEQNLNHDAMYWYRQDPGQGLRLIYYSQIVNDFQKGDIAEGYSVSREKKESFPLTVTSAQKNPTAFYLCASTGTSGTVSDTQYFGPGTRLTVL.

This clone has a single count. In nucleotides, the CDR3 is TGTGCCATCAGTGATGGTAGCGGGAGGAATGAGCAGTTCTTC. Its protein is CAISDGSGRNEQFF. The chain recombines TRBV10-3 with TRBJ2-1; 10 nucleotides align to TRBD2. The CDR3 has 14 residues. Germline CDR1 and CDR2: ENHRY and SYGVKD. V lost 3 bases to trimming and J lost 7 bases; unmatched junction nucleotides: 3.

The chain has TRBV25-1 and TRBJ2-1; 11 bases agree with TRBD2. The germline V gene encodes CDR1 MGHDK and CDR2 SYGVNS. Germline trimming cut 5 bases from V and 9 bases from J; bases unmatched to any gene: 6. The CDR3 consists of 14 residues. The CDR3 spells CASSYTSGRGEQFF. CDR3 sequence (DNA): TGTGCCAGCAGTTATACTAGCGGGAGAGGTGAGCAGTTCTTC.

CDR3 nucleotide sequence: TGTGCCATCAGTGAGAGACAGACCCTAGCCAAAAACATTCAGTACTTC. This translates into CAISERQTLAKNIQYF. V is TRBV10-3 and J is TRBJ2-4; weak D call: TRBD1 (5 bases). Germline V gives CDR1 ENHRY, CDR2 SYGVKD. There are 16 residues in the CDR3. Trimming cost V 2 bases and J 0 bases, with 11 bases left between them.

V gene TRBV28 combines with J gene TRBJ2-2; weak D call: TRBD2 (6 bases). The CDR3 is made up of 16 amino acids. CDR1 and CDR2 from the germline V gene are MDHEN and SYDVKM. Trimming cost V 7 bases and J 7 bases, with 22 bases left between them. The CDR3 bases are TGTGCCAGCACCCGGGGTATAGGAGGGAGTATCGGGGAGCTGTTTTTT. It translates to CASTRGIGGSIGELFF.

The chain uses TRBV9 and TRBJ2-5; D is possibly TRBD2 (7 bases). The CDR3 is 17 residues long. Germline CDR1 and CDR2: SGDLS and YYNGEE. Trimming took off 4 bases at V and 0 bases at J, with 19 bases between the two ends. CDR3 DNA: TGTGCCAGCAGCATAAGGGGGGGCAGCAACTACCAAGAGACCCAGTACTTC. Translating gives CASSIRGGSNYQETQYF.

The V gene is TRBV28, the J gene TRBJ1-2; 8 positions match TRBD1. CDR1 MDHEN and CDR2 SYDVKM come from the germline V gene. V lost 8 bases, J lost 3 bases, and 5 bases stayed unmatched. The CDR3 runs 13 residues. The CDR3 sequence is CASQAGGDYGYTF. The DNA of the CDR3 is TGTGCCAGCCAGGCAGGGGGCGACTATGGCTACACCTTC.

The chain is built from TRBV30 and TRBJ1-3, with TRBD1 identical over 10 bases. The CDR3 is made up of 15 amino acids. CDR1 is GTSNPN and CDR2 is SVGIG in the germline V gene (reference sequence). With 3 bases clipped from V and 4 bases from J, the junction kept 6 bases outside the gene matches. The CDR3 sequence: CAWRPATGGGNTIYF. CDR3 coding DNA: TGTGCCTGGAGGCCGGCGACAGGGGGCGGAAACACCATATATTTT.

V is TRBV10-3 and J is TRBJ2-1; 12 bases are a match to TRBD2. Germline V gene sequence: CDR1 ENHRY, CDR2 SYGVKD. The junction had 1 base not matched to a gene; V was cut back by 5 bases and J by 5 bases. This CDR3 comprises 14 residues. CDR3 coding DNA: TGTGCCATCAGTTGGACTAGCGGGAACAATGAGCAGTTCTTC. This sequence encodes CAISWTSGNNEQFF.

The rearrangement links TRBV6-5 to TRBJ2-3; TRBD1 might be the D (6 bases). The CDR3 spans 15 residues. Germline values: CDR1 MNHEY, CDR2 SVGAGI. V was pared by 1 base and J by 4 bases, with 12 bases between. The CDR3 nucleotides are TGTGCCAGCAGTTACTTCGGACAGTCACCAGATACGCAGTATTTT. Protein product: CASSYFGQSPDTQYF.

The rearrangement links TRBV5-4 to TRBJ1-2; D perhaps matches TRBD1 (6 bases). The germline V gene encodes CDR1 SGHNT and CDR2 YYREEE (reference sequence). The V gene lost 4 bases and the J gene lost 4 bases, with 14 bases spanning the gap. The CDR3 totals 14 residues. CDR3 DNA sequence: TGTGCCAGCAGCCCCCCAACAGGGCCCTATGGCTACACCTTC. It translates to CASSPPTGPYGYTF.

The V and J genes are TRBV5-1 and TRBJ1-2; D not resolved. In germline, CDR1 is SGHRS, CDR2 YFSETQ. Trimming removed 0 bases at V and 4 bases at J, with 19 bases between. The CDR3 spans 17 residues. The CDR3 region is CASSLVGGNLGPYGYTF. The CDR3 coding sequence is TGCGCCAGCAGCTTGGTGGGAGGAAATCTAGGGCCCTATGGCTACACCTTC.

The gene calls are TRBV10-1 and TRBJ1-2; 7 nucleotides agree with TRBD1. Germline V gene sequence: CDR1 WNHNN, CDR2 SYGVQD (reference sequence). This CDR3 is built from 13 residues. The trim removed 3 bases at V and 4 bases at J, leaving 2 bases unmatched. The CDR3 DNA is TGCGCCAGCAGTGACGGGACAGTCTATGGCTACACCTTC. Translated: CASSDGTVYGYTF.

V usage is TRBV27 and J usage is TRBJ2-7, with D perhaps matching TRBD1 (6 bases). The CDR3 sequence is 14 residues long. Germline lookup yields CDR1 MNHEY and CDR2 SMNVEV (reference sequence). V dropped 7 bases and J dropped 4 bases, with 17 bases sitting between them. DNA of the CDR3: TGTGCCAGCAACCCATCAGGGGCGGCTTACGAGCAGTACTTC. Protein product: CASNPSGAAYEQYF.

The V gene is TRBV5-6, the J gene TRBJ1-5; 10 nucleotides line up with TRBD1. V was clipped by 4 bases and J by 0 bases; unmatched bases: 4. Germline V gives CDR1 SGHDT, CDR2 YYEEEE. The CDR3 totals 16 residues. The DNA of the CDR3 is TGTGCCAGCAGCACTAGGACAGGGGGTAGCAATCAGCCCCAGCATTTT. Translated: CASSTRTGGSNQPQHF.

The V call is TRBV6-5, the J call TRBJ1-1; the match to TRBD1 covers 10 bases. CDR1 and CDR2 (germline): MNHEY, SVGAGI. The CDR3 sequence is 14 residues long. V trimming: 4 bases; J trimming: 3 bases; junction bases outside the gene matches: 2. This CDR3 is CASSWTGGDTEAFF. CDR3 coding DNA: TGTGCCAGCAGTTGGACAGGGGGGGACACTGAAGCTTTCTTT.